What follows is one T cell receptor beta chain and its context. Its target antigen remains unknown. No quality values exist for individual bases; no much larger clone is one base distant. This sample is drawn from a study of cytomegalovirus exposure and HLA in healthy donors (dated by TCRdb to about 2017). Concerning the study at large: An earlier analysis of about 530 of the donors reported 276 Gb of sequence data and 95 million to 130 million unique TCR beta sequences obtained from approximately 180 million T cells. About 280 gigabases of sequencing data and 70 million to 100 million unique TCR sequences made up an early release that covered several hundred HLA-typed donors. Of the approximately 400 genotyped donors, more than 75% were placed in the genetic ancestry cluster associated with self-reported Caucasian donors. The study was designed to test whether signatures of past pathogen exposure could be identified by cataloging public T cell receptors. The study profiled the T cell repertoires of hundreds of subjects by immunosequencing and related them to cytomegalovirus serostatus. A separate validation cohort of roughly 130 different subjects was used in addition to the approximately 670-subject first cohort. High-throughput TCR immunosequencing, statistical association of individual TCRs with disease status, and machine learning were combined to predict cytomegalovirus infection status. A later analysis re-examined previously published TCR beta repertoires from just over 650 donors and added high-resolution HLA genotyping to investigate patterns of TCR occurrence. In the later analysis, no new phenotypic data were used to find candidate immune exposures; instead, reliance was placed on TCR beta sequences and their occurrence across donors. To decide whether each TCR beta V gene segment behaved as functional or pseudogenic, an earlier analysis of 587 of the donors relied on high-throughput TCR beta sequencing. Donor age, sex, ethnicity and CMV serostatus were collected together with the repertoire data. In a later genetic analysis, genome-wide SNP genotypes for 398 of the 666 donors were used, and that subset was treated as a discovery cohort. Every repertoire in the discovery cohort had been generated on one and the same sequencing platform. HLA typing included class I and class II loci at four-digit resolution. The number of typed donors differed by locus: roughly 629-630 for A, B, C, DRB1 and DQB1; 500 to 550 for DQA1; approximately 600 for DPA1; and 400 to 480 for DPB1. Roughly 5 DR-DQ haplotypes were handled as single units for association and clustering, since linkage in the cohort was strong. On average, 235,054 unique TCR beta nucleotide sequences were sequenced per donor among several hundred genotyped donors of the cohort, with 15% to 20% of those sequences being non-productive. Points the paper makes about the study in general: A further reported finding was that TCR beta sequences accurately predicted the HLA-A and HLA-B alleles for most subjects in the first cohort. A later analysis associated about 18,000 TCR beta sequences with specific HLA alleles at a false discovery rate of 0.05. When HLA alleles, especially DR and DQ, strongly co-occurred, attributing TCR associations to individual alleles was difficult. CMV serostatus was the only immune exposure information available for the cohort. According to the authors, the approach could potentially be generalized to other disease states and immunological phenotypes. The study gave a list of over 150 TCR beta chains associated with cytomegalovirus. According to a later analysis, TCR association rates differed among HLA loci, with DRB1 alleles showing the most associated TCRs and HLA-C alleles showing the fewest. A later analysis reported that several top co-occurrence clusters appeared linked to parvovirus B19, influenza, CMV and Epstein-Barr virus. Most TCR sequences were observed very rarely across donors, whereas some public TCRs were present in many individuals. In a later analysis, most CMV-associated TCR beta chains were found to appear HLA-restricted, with HLA associations seemingly driven largely by CMV exposure. Broadly in line with IMGT annotations, most TCR beta V segments showed up in productive rearrangements about 90% or about 30% of the time in an earlier analysis of several hundred of the donors. A cluster of highly shared sequence variants was judged likely to be a technical artifact of the sequencing pipeline. Correlated functional status among segregating V segments might be attributable to linkage disequilibrium, but an unknown experimental factor could not be ruled out. This cohort had only TCR beta chains sequenced, and the lack of alpha or paired-chain data limited which features could be detected. According to a later genetic analysis, donors in an Asian-associated ancestry cluster had fewer N-insertions in productive TCRs than the roughly 670-donor mean. Presence/absence analyses assumed roughly uniform sequencing depth across donors, an assumption that may not hold. Because HLA typing was unavailable for some donors at each locus, only the typed subset was used in association tests. Compared with equally common non-associated chains, HLA-associated TCR beta chains in a later analysis were more clonally expanded and had lower generation probabilities. V-gene and J-gene trimming of TCR beta chains was associated with a missense DCLRE1C variant in a later genetic analysis, and the association was replicated in an independent cohort. Because counts were too low, roughly 16 rarely observed V segments, including chromosome 9 orphons, were excluded from the earlier analysis of some 590 of the donors. The classifier was reported to diagnose cytomegalovirus status with high specificity and sensitivity in both the original and validation cohorts. In vitro tests confirmed that three of the cytomegalovirus-associated TCR beta chains recognize cytomegalovirus antigens.

Receptors were amplified or captured by the immunoSEQ multiplex PCR assay. For the multiplex PCR, a mixture combining 60 forward primers for TCR Vbeta segments and 13 reverse primers for TCR Jbeta segments was used. The CDR3 region of rearranged TCR beta genes was amplified from genomic DNA with a multiplex PCR assay. Amplified TCR beta libraries were sequenced as 87-base-pair reads on the Illumina HiSeq System. The study's own analysis went as follows. Across the 500 to 700 repertoires, a later analysis counted approximately 75 million unique TCR beta chains, around 11 million of which were shared by at least two donors. Raw reads were error-corrected and collapsed into unique sequences with a nearest-neighbor algorithm that merged closely related sequences to remove PCR and sequencing errors. CDR3 sequences were aligned to IMGT reference sequences to assign V, D and J gene segments. For a sequence to be retained, at least a six-nucleotide match to both a V gene segment and a J gene segment was required. Rearrangements were classified as productive when the CDR3 lacked stop codons and remained in frame with V and J, and all other rearrangements were classified as non-productive. Following IMGT convention, CDR3 was defined as the stretch from the second conserved V-encoded cysteine to the conserved J-encoded phenylalanine. The earlier analysis of some 600 of the donors excluded sequences that lacked an unambiguous match to a single V gene segment. In an earlier analysis of a few hundred of the donors, a V segment was called functional when productive rearrangements were above 56.7%, and segregating when the standard deviation between donors exceeded 5%. A statistical classification framework was developed to diagnose cytomegalovirus status using the catalog of TCR beta chain sequences. In a later analysis, V and J genes were assigned by comparing TCR nucleotide sequences against IMGT/GENE-DB human TR gene sequences. The TCRdist pipeline was used in a later analysis to assign CDR3 sequences and most-parsimonious VDJ recombination scenarios. A later analysis defined each TCR beta chain by its CDR3 amino acid sequence plus V-gene family, and excluded reads lacking a unique V-gene family. To address suspected cross-contamination and a sequencing artifact, a later analysis removed 592 highly shared, low-generation-probability nucleotide sequences. For each public chain, a later analysis derived a clonal expansion index from normalized ranks of inferred template counts within each repertoire. In a later analysis, generation probabilities were computed using a VDJ recombination model fitted to out-of-frame rearrangements, and the results were checked against IGoR. Hypergeometric tests were used in a later analysis to score TCR-TCR, TCR-HLA and TCR-CMV co-occurrence, with a repertoire-size bias correction applied to the TCR pairs. A later analysis estimated false discovery rates by permuting HLA or CMV assignments 20 times. In a later analysis, co-occurring TCRs were grouped using DBSCAN, and TCRdist sequence similarity was added for clustering within HLA-allele-positive subsets. Repertoires with fewer than 30,000 or more than 120,000 public chains were left out of co-occurrence clustering, as were about five repertoires with anomalous nucleotide sharing. The table was pulled from immuneACCESS by TCRdb, which kept in-frame rearrangements only. Such tables lose some clones; where checked, under half of the loss comes from unresolved V genes, and the rest has no known cause. D and trimming were read from the DNA, whereas the V and J calls and clone size are those reported in that table. Here the sample has 95,000 to 150,000 clones; roughly 73% occur a single time. Clones ranked in the top ten supply 4% to 5.5% of the sample.

In total, more than 500 healthy bone marrow donors made up the cohort. At the time of sampling, every cohort member was nominally healthy, though immune exposures that went unrecorded were likely present. The donor was CMV seropositive and was included in the group of about 290 seropositive cohort members. Every donor gave a peripheral blood sample, and the peripheral blood mononuclear cells from that sample were used for TCR beta sequencing. The Qiagen DNeasy Blood Extraction Kit was used to extract genomic DNA from the blood cell samples. Sequenced input: PBMCs. The receptor was derived from a man aged 60-69 years in good health and CMV-seropositive.

The CDR3 protein is CASSQGAYYGYTF. The nucleotides are TGTGCCAGCAGTCAGGGGGCCTACTATGGCTACACCTTC. The receptor chain draws on TRBV6-6 and TRBJ1-2; TRBD1 fits 8 bases in the junction. V loses 5 bases at its end and J loses 3 bases; junction bases beyond the gene matches: 2. The CDR1 and CDR2 encoded by the germline V gene (reference sequence) are MNHNY and SVGAGI. The CDR3 runs 13 residues from the cysteine to the phenylalanine. Only the CDR3 DNA stays, 39 bases, in frame from base 1.